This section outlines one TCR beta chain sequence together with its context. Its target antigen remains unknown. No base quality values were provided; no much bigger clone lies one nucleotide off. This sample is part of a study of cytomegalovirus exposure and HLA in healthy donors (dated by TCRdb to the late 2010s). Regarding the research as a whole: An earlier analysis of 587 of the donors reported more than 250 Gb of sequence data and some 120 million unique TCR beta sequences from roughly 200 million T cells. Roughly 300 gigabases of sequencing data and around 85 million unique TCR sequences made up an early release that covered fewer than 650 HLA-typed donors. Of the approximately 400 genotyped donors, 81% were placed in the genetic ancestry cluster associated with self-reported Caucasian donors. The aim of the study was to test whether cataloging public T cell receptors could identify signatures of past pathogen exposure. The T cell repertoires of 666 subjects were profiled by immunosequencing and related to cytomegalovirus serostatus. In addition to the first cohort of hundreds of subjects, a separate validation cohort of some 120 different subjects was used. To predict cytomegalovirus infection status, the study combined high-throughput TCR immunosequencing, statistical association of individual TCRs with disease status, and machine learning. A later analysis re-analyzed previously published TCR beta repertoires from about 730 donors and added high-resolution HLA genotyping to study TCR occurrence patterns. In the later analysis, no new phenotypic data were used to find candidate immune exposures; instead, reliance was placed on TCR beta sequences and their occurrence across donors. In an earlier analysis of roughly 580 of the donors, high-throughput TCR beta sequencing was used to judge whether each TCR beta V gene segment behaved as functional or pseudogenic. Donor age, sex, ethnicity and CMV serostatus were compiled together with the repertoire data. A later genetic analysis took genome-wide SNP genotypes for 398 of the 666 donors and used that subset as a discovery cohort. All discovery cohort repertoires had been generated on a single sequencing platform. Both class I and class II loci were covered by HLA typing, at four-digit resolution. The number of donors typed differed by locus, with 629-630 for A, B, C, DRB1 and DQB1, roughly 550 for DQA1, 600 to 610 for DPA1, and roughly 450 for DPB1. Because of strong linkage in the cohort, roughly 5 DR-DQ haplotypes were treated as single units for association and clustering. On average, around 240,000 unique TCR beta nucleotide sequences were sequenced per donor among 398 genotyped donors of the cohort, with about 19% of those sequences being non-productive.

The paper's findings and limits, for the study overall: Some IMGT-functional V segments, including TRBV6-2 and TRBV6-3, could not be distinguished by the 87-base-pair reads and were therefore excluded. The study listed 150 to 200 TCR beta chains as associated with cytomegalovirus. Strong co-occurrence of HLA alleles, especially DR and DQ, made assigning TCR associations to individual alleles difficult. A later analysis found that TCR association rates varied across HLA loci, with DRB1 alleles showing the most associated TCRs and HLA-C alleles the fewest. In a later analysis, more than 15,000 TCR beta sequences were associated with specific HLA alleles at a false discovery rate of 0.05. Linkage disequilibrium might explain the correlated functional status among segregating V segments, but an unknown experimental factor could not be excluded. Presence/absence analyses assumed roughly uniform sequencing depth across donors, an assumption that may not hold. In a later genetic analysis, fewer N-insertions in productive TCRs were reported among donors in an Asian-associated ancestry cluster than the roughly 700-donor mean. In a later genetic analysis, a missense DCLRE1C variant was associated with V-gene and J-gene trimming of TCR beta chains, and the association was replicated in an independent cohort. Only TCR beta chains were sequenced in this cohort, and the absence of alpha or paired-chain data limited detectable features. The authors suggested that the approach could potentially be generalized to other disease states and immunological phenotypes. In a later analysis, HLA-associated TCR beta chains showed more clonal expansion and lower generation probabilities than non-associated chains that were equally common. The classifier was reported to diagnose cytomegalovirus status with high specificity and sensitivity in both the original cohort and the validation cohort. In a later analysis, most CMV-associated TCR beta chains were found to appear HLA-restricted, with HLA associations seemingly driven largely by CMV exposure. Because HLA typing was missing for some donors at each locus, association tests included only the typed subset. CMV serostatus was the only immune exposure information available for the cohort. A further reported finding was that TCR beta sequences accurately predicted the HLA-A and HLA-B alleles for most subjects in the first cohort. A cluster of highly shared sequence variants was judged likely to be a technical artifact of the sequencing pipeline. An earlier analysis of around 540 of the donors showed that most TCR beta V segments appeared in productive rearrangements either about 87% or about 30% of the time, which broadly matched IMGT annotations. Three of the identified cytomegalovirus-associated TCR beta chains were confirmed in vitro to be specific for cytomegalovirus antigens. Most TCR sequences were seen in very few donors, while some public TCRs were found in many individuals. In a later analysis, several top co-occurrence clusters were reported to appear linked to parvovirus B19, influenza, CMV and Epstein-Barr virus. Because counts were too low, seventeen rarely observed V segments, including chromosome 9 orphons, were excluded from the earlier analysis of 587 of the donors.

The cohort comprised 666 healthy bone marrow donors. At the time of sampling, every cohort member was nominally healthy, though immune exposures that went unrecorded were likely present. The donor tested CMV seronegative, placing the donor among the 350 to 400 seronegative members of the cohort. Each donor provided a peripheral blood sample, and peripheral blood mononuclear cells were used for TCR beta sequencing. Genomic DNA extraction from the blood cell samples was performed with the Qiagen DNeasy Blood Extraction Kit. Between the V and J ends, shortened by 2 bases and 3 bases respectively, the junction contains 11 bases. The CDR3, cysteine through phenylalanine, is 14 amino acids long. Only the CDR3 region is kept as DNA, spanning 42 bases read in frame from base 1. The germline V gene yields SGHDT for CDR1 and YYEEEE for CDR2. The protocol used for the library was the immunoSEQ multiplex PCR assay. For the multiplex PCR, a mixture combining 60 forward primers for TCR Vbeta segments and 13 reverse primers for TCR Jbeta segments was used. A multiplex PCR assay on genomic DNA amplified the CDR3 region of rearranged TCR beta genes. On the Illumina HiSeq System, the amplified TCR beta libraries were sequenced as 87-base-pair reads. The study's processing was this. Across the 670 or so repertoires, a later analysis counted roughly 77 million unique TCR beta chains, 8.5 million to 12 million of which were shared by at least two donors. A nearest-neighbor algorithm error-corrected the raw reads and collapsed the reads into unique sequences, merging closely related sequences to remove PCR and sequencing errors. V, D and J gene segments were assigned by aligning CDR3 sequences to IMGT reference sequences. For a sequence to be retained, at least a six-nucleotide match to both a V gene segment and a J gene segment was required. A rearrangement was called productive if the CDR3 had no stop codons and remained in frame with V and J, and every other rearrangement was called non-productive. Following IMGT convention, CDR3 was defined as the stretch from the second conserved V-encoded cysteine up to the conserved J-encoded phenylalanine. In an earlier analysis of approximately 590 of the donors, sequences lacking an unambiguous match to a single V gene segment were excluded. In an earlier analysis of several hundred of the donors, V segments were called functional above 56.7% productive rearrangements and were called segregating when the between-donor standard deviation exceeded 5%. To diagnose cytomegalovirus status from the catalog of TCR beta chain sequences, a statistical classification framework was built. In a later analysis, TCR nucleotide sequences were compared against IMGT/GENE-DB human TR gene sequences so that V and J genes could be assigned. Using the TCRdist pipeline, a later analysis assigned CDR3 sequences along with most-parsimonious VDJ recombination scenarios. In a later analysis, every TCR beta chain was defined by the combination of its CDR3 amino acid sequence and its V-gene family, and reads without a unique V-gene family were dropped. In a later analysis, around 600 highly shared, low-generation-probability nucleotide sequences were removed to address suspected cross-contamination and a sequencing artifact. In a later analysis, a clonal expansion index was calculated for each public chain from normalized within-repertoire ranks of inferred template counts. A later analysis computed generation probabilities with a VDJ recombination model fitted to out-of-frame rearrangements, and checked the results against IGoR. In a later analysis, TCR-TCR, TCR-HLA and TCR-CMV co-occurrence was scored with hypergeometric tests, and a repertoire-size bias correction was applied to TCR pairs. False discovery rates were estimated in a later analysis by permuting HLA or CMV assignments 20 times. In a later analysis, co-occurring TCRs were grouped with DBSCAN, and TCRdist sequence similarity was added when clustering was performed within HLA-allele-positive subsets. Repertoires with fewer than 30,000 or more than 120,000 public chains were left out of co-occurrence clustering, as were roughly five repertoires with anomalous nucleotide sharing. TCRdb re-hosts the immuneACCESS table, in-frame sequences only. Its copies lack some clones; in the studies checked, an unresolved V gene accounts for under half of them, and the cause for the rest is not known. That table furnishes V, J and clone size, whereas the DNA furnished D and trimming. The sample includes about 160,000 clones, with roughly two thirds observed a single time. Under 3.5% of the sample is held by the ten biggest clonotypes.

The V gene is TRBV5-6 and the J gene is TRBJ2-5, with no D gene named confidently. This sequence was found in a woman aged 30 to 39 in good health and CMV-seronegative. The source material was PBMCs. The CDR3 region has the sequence CASSLWNRKETQYF. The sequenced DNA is TGTGCCAGCAGCTTATGGAACAGAAAAGAGACCCAGTACTTC.